The rows below give T cell receptor beta chains drawn from one sample of a study of T cell repertoires in cytomegalovirus infection. Each CDR3 protein gets one entry after TCRdb re-called the reads with MiXCR. This table holds 900,000 to 950,000 distinct CDR3 sequences, roughly 31% found once. These receptors have no identified antigens. The input for sequencing was cultured CD8+ T cells from PBMCs, taken from culture after CMV antigen stimulation. These receptors were obtained from a human donor in good health (CMV status not recorded). Some clones in this sample may be carry-over from other donors' samples. Both conserved end residues are part of each CDR3. D genes are given only for firm matches. Some rows have no size entry. The others give once, few or many, or a class for an expanded clone.

>.|TRBV19|TRBJ1-1|.
CASSIGDGPDAFF
TGTGCCAGTAGTATCGGGGACGGTCCCGACGCTTTCTTT
>.|TRBV7-6|TRBJ2-3|.
CASSLEQGDTQYF
TGTGCCAGCAGCTTAGAACAAGGAGATACGCAGTATTTT
>.|TRBV6-2/TRBV6-3|TRBJ1-1|.
CASCFGGSEAFF
TGTGCCAGCTGTTTTGGGGGATCTGAAGCTTTCTTT
>once|TRBV20-1|TRBJ1-4|.
CSARRRQSLIEKLFF
TGCAGTGCTAGAAGGCGACAGTCCCTAATTGAAAAACTGTTTTTT
>.|TRBV13|TRBJ2-2|TRBD1
CASSSAWTGRRRGTGELFF
TGTGCCAGCAGCTCAGCTTGGACAGGGCGGAGAAGAGGCACCGGGGAGCTGTTTTTT
>.|TRBV7-4|TRBJ2-7|TRBD1
CASSKSGTGNSYEQYF
TGTGCCAGCAGTAAATCGGGGACAGGGAACTCCTACGAGCAGTACTTC
>.|TRBV24-1|TRBJ2-2|.
CATSGHDSGTGELFF
TGTGCCACCAGTGGACACGACTCAGGGACCGGGGAGCTGTTTTTT
>.|TRBV5-3|TRBJ1-1|.
CASTSGWKEGTEAFF
TGTGCCAGCACCTCGGGTTGGAAGGAGGGGACTGAAGCTTTCTTT
>many|TRBV7-2|TRBJ2-6|.
CASSLGTGFIGANVLTF
TGTGCCAGCAGCTTGGGTACAGGGTTCATAGGGGCCAACGTCCTGACTTTC
>.|TRBV2|TRBJ2-2|.
CASRDGGRVTGELFF
TGTGCCAGCAGAGACGGGGGGCGGGTCACCGGGGAGCTGTTTTTT
>.|TRBV27|TRBJ2-2|TRBD2
CASRGLAGRGDTGELFF
TGTGCCAGCCGTGGACTAGCGGGGCGGGGGGACACCGGGGAGCTGTTTTTT
>many|TRBV7-2|TRBJ2-1|TRBD2
CASSFGGSNEQFF
TGTGCCAGCAGCTTCGGGGGGTCGAATGAGCAGTTCTTC
>.|TRBV7-9|TRBJ2-3|.
CASSLAAPAQYF
TGTGCCAGCAGCTTAGCGGCCCCCGCGCAGTATTTT
>.|TRBV12-3/TRBV12-4|TRBJ1-5|.
CASSPRGYYQPQHF
TGTGCCAGTAGTCCTCGGGGGTACTATCAGCCCCAGCATTTT
>many|TRBV7-2|TRBJ1-6|TRBD1
CASSGTGGRSPLHF
TGTGCCAGCAGCGGCACAGGGGGCAGATCACCCCTCCACTTT
>few|TRBV6-2/TRBV6-3|TRBJ2-1|.
CASSYSMRGYYNNEQFF
TGTGCCAGCAGTTACTCGATGAGGGGCTACTACAATAATGAGCAGTTCTTC
>.|TRBV29-1|TRBJ1-2|.
CSVEDRTGHTF
TGCAGCGTTGAAGACCGCACAGGGCACACCTTC
>.|TRBV14|TRBJ2-3|.
CASARENPTDTQYF
TGTGCCAGCGCCCGCGAAAACCCCACAGATACGCAGTATTTT
>few|TRBV6-2/TRBV6-3|TRBJ1-1|.
CASSLPFASNTEAFF
TGTGCCAGCAGCCTACCTTTCGCTTCAAACACTGAAGCTTTCTTT
>few|TRBV7-9|TRBJ2-2|.
CASSFVTGTRGSTGELFF
TGTGCCAGCAGCTTCGTCACAGGGACCCGGGGGAGCACCGGGGAGCTGTTTTTT
>.|TRBV27|TRBJ2-1|.
CASSLRQFFYNEQFF
TGTGCCAGCAGTTTAAGACAGTTCTTCTACAATGAGCAGTTCTTC
>.|TRBV7-6|TRBJ2-3|TRBD2
CASSSPQGLAGGSTDTQYF
TGTGCCAGCAGTTCCCCTCAGGGACTAGCGGGGGGGAGCACAGATACGCAGTATTTT
>many|TRBV6-1|TRBJ1-1|.
CASSGVLGTEAFF
TGTGCCAGCAGTGGGGTTTTAGGCACTGAAGCTTTCTTT
>.|TRBV7-2|TRBJ2-6|TRBD2
CASSFRGGVAGASGANVLTF
TGTGCCAGCAGCTTCAGGGGGGGGGTAGCGGGGGCCTCTGGGGCCAACGTCCTGACTTTC
>few|TRBV10-2|TRBJ2-6|TRBD1
CASFLHGQGPGANVLTF
TGCGCCAGTTTCCTCCACGGACAGGGTCCTGGGGCCAACGTCCTGACTTTC
>.|TRBV14|TRBJ2-3|.
CASSQETGSGTDTQYF
TGTGCCAGCAGCCAAGAAACAGGCAGTGGTACAGATACGCAGTATTTT
>few|TRBV19|TRBJ2-7|TRBD2
CASSPTSLNEQYF
TGTGCCAGTAGCCCGACTAGCCTCAACGAGCAGTACTTC
>.|TRBV19|TRBJ2-2|.
CASSRDPNTGELFF
TGTGCCAGTAGCCGGGATCCTAACACCGGGGAGCTGTTTTTT
>many|TRBV7-2|TRBJ2-5|TRBD1
CASSRDRVEETQYF
TGTGCCAGCAGCCGGGACAGGGTAGAGGAGACCCAGTACTTC
>many|TRBV4-1|TRBJ1-1|TRBD1
CASSPWTGGVGTEAFF
TGCGCCAGCAGCCCCTGGACAGGGGGTGTAGGAACTGAAGCTTTCTTT
>.|TRBV11-2|TRBJ1-4|.
CASSLWSRDATNEKLFF
TGTGCCAGCAGCTTATGGAGCAGGGACGCAACTAATGAAAAACTGTTTTTT
>.|TRBV11-1|TRBJ1-1|TRBD1
CASSSQGASNTEAFF
TGTGCCAGCAGCTCCCAGGGGGCTTCGAACACTGAAGCTTTCTTT
>few|TRBV7-2|TRBJ1-5|.
CASSLGGYGGANQPQHF
TGTGCCAGCAGCTTAGGGGGGTACGGGGGTGCCAATCAGCCCCAGCATTTT
>many|TRBV27|TRBJ2-1|.
CASSIFAGRGNNEQFF
TGTGCCAGCAGCATTTTCGCGGGACGGGGAAACAATGAGCAGTTCTTC
>few|TRBV10-3|TRBJ1-2|.
CAISDPEGGWYGYTF
TGTGCCATCAGTGATCCAGAGGGGGGATGGTATGGCTACACCTTC
>.|TRBV28|TRBJ1-3|.
CASSFLSGAPGNTIYF
TGTGCCAGCAGTTTCCTTTCGGGGGCTCCTGGAAACACCATATATTTT
>.|TRBV7-9|TRBJ2-2|TRBD2
CASRSVREVGNTGELFF
TGTGCCAGCAGATCCGTCCGGGAGGTGGGGAACACCGGGGAGCTGTTTTTT